This TCR beta chain was profiled in a study of cytomegalovirus exposure and HLA in healthy donors. Vbeta (60) and Jbeta (13) primers were used in the PCR. The method was immunoSEQ multiplex PCR; TCRdb's version includes in-frame clones alone and lacks a portion of them. The repertoire holds 95,000 to 130,000 clones, with about 10% as singletons. Germline CDR1 and CDR2: SGHVS and FQNEAQ. This CDR3 has 18 residues. V gave up 0 bases and J gave up 2 bases, with 17 bases separating them. The table lists this clone with a few counts. The clonotype originates from a man aged 25 to 45 in good health and CMV-seronegative. V usage is TRBV7-8 and J usage is TRBJ1-5; maybe TRBD1 (5 bases). The sequenced material came from PBMCs. In nucleotides, the CDR3 is TGTGCCAGCAGCTTAGCCGCCAGGACATTGTCGGGCAATCAGCCCCAGCATTTT. Residues: CASSLAARTLSGNQPQHF.